Each of the 5 T cell receptor beta chains below was sequenced from the same sample in a study of T-cell reconstitution after alpha-beta-depleted transplantation in children. Unique molecular identifiers were incorporated during preparation of the TCRbeta library. TCRdb reanalysed the PCR reads using MiXCR and keeps one entry per CDR3 protein. The sample shows 450,000 to 600,000 distinct CDR3 sequences, about an eighth of them seen only once. Sequenced here: PBMCs, mostly from graft donor cells, sampled 360 days after TCRalphabeta/CD19-depleted stem cell transplant. The receptors shown here come from a male patient younger than 18 who had a stem cell transplant for acute myeloid leukemia, so the T cells may come from the graft donor.

V gene TRBV7-3 combines with J gene TRBJ2-7; D possibly corresponds to TRBD2 (6 bases). Germline assignment: CDR1 SGHTA and CDR2 FQGTGA. The CDR3 contains 17 residues. V was cut by 5 bases and J by 2 bases, with 22 bases left in between. CDR3 in DNA: TGTGCCAGCAGCCCCCATACCAAGAGCGGGTACCCCTACGAGCAGTACTTC. Translation: CASSPHTKSGYPYEQYF.

This clonotype occurred a few times. The genes are TRBV15 and TRBJ2-1, with D possibly being TRBD2 (6 bases). CDR1 is LNHNV, CDR2 YYDKDF, per germline (reference sequence). CDR3 size: 15 residues. The germline V and J ends were trimmed by 1 base and 8 bases, with 15 bases remaining between them. CDR3: CATSRGASVGDEQFF. CDR3 in DNA: TGTGCCACCAGCAGAGGGGCTAGCGTTGGAGATGAGCAGTTCTTC.

The chain links TRBV4-3 to TRBJ2-1; 10 bases are a match to TRBD2. CDR1 is LGHNA, CDR2 YSLEER, per germline. CDR3 length: 18 residues. Trimming cost V 0 bases and J 9 bases; bases outside gene matches: 14. The CDR3: CASSQDQASGRVGAEQFF. The CDR3 DNA sequence: TGCGCCAGCAGCCAAGATCAGGCTAGCGGGAGAGTGGGAGCTGAGCAGTTCTTC.

This clonotype came up many times. V gene TRBV20-1 combines with J gene TRBJ1-5; perhaps TRBD1 as D (6 bases). Trimming took off 8 bases at V and 0 bases at J, with 11 bases between the two ends. The germline V gene has CDR1 DFQATT and CDR2 SNEGSKA (reference sequence). The CDR3 contains 13 residues. CDR3 sequence (DNA): TGCAGTTCACAGGGATATAGCAATCAGCCCCAGCATTTT. Protein sequence: CSSQGYSNQPQHF.

This clonotype was counted many times. This chain links TRBV29-1 with TRBJ2-5; D unclear. V was pared by 3 bases and J by 2 bases, with 13 bases between. The CDR3 sequence is 14 residues long. CDR1 and CDR2 from the germline V gene are SQVTM and ANQGSEA. The CDR3: CSVEFVDPQETQYF. As DNA, the CDR3 is TGCAGCGTTGAGTTCGTAGACCCACAAGAGACCCAGTACTTC.